This TCR beta chain was identified during a study of CD8+ T cells in alopecia areata. Points from the study as a whole: Tissue-resident alphabeta T cells belonging to normal skin likewise get sequenced within scalp specimens.

As to this clone: Its antigen remains unknown.

Extraction and reverse transcription of RNA yielded cDNA as the sequencing template. The protocol was immunoSEQ multiplex PCR, while the TCRdb copy is restricted to in-frame clones and leaves out a portion. There are some 88,000 clones in the sample; around 47% occur only once, and about 17% lies in the top ten. Treatment noted: oral pan-JAK inhibitor, 5-10 mg twice daily. Lesional scalp punch biopsies and peripheral blood came from alopecia areata patients. CD4+ and CD8+ T cells were sorted from PBMCs stained for CD3, CD4 and CD8. The V gene lost 1 base and the J gene lost 7 bases, with 8 bases spanning the gap. Per the germline V gene, CDR1 is SGHDN and CDR2 is FVKESK. This CDR3 spans 13 amino acids.

Specimen: CD8+ T cells sorted from blood, collected at week 24, from a patient treated with tofacitinib. The chain links TRBV14 to TRBJ2-1, with D perhaps matching TRBD2 (5 bases). The receptor's source is a human donor with alopecia areata. The CDR3 nucleotides read TGTGCCAGCAGCCAAGCGACGGGAAATGAGCAGTTCTTC. This translates into CASSQATGNEQFF.